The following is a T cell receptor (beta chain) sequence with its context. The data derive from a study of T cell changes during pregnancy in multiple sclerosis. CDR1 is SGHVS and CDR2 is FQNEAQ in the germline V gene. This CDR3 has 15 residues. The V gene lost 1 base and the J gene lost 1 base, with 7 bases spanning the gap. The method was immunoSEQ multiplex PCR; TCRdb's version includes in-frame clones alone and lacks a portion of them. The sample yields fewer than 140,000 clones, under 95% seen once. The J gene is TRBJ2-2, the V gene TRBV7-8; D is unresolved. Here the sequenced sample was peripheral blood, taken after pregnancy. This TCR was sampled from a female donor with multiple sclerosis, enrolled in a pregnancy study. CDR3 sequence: CASSLVSWNTGELFF. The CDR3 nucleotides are TGTGCCAGCAGCTTAGTAAGCTGGAACACCGGGGAGCTGTTTTTT. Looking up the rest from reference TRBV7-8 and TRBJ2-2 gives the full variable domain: GAGVSQSPRYKVAKRGQDVALRCDPISGHVSLFWYQQALGQGPEFLTYFQNEAQLDKSGLPSDRFFAERPEGSVSTLKIQRTQQEDSAVYLCASSLVSWNTGELFFGEGSRLTVL.